These 8 T cell receptor beta chains came from one sample sequenced in a study of blood T cell repertoires in COVID-19. The method was immunoSEQ multiplex PCR; TCRdb's version includes in-frame clones alone and lacks a portion of them. The sample includes some 50,000 clones, less than 95% of them seen just once. What was sequenced was peripheral blood. These receptors all stem from a man between 35 and 55 years old with acute or convalescent COVID-19.

The chain has TRBV10-3 and TRBJ1-2, with a tentative D call TRBD1 (6 bases). The CDR3 is made up of 15 amino acids. Trimming removed 6 bases at V and 4 bases at J, with 18 bases between. CDR1 and CDR2 from the germline V gene are ENHRY and SYGVKD. CDR3 DNA: TGTGCCATCAGACCGCAACAGGGTAGGGCCTATGGCTACACCTTC. Its translation: CAIRPQQGRAYGYTF.

The rearrangement links TRBV3-1 (or the pseudogene TRBV3-2) to TRBJ2-3, with D unclear. There are 14 residues in the CDR3. Germline values: CDR1 LGHDT, CDR2 YNNKEL (reference sequence). V was trimmed by 2 bases and J by 3 bases, leaving 9 bases between them. The CDR3 bases are TGTGCCAGCAGCCAAAATTTCGGGACAGATACGCAGTATTTT. Residues: CASSQNFGTDTQYF.

V usage is TRBV11-3 and J usage is TRBJ2-1; TRBD2 aligns across 7 bases. The CDR3 has 15 residues. V lost 5 bases and J lost 9; bases outside the gene matches: 13. The germline gives CDR1 SGHNT, CDR2 YENEEA. The CDR3 spells CASSIPRLALTEQFF. The CDR3 DNA is TGTGCCAGCAGCATCCCACGACTAGCACTCACTGAGCAGTTCTTC.

The chain recombines TRBV5-1 with TRBJ2-1; 9 positions match TRBD2. The CDR3 covers 15 residues. CDR1 is SGHRS, CDR2 YFSETQ, per germline. V lost 0 bases and J lost 3; bases outside the gene matches: 1. Written as DNA, the CDR3 is TGCGCCAGCAGCTTGGAACTAGCGGGCTACAATGAGCAGTTCTTC. This codes for CASSLELAGYNEQFF.

The chain has TRBV7-2 and TRBJ2-7, with 10 bases lining up with TRBD1. V was clipped by 4 bases and J by 6 bases; unmatched bases: 6. The germline V gene encodes CDR1 SGHTA and CDR2 FQGNSA. CDR3 size: 14 residues. Here the CDR3 reads CASSSRTGGPEQYF. CDR3 in DNA: TGTGCCAGCAGCTCCAGGACAGGGGGACCCGAGCAGTACTTC.

The chain joins TRBV6-6 to TRBJ1-5; TRBD1 matches at 10 bases. This CDR3 has 18 residues. Germline CDR1 and CDR2: MNHNY and SVGAGI (reference sequence). V lost 5 bases to trimming and J lost 0 bases; unmatched junction nucleotides: 10. The CDR3 region has the DNA TGTGCCAGCAGTCCCGACAGGGGGCGCGGGATTAGCAATCAGCCCCAGCATTTT. It yields the protein CASSPDRGRGISNQPQHF.

This clone was seen once. This sequence joins TRBV24-1 and TRBJ2-7; the D gene is possibly TRBD1 (5 bases). CDR1 KGHDR and CDR2 SFDVKD come from the germline V gene. Deletions cut 6 bases from V and 1 base from J, with 9 bases between. CDR3 length: 13 residues. The CDR3 is CATSLQDSYEQYF. In DNA, the CDR3 is TGTGCCACCAGTTTACAGGATTCCTACGAGCAGTACTTC.

The chain combines TRBV7-8 with TRBJ1-1, with 7 bases that match TRBD1. V was clipped by 1 base and J by 7 bases; unmatched bases: 6. The CDR3 runs to 14 residues. Germline assignment: CDR1 SGHVS and CDR2 FQNEAQ. The CDR3 region is CASSLVQGVGEAFF. CDR3 sequence (DNA): TGTGCCAGCAGCTTAGTCCAGGGGGTAGGTGAAGCTTTCTTT.